This T cell receptor beta chain appears in the sequencing data of a study of T cell responses to AZD1222 COVID-19 vaccine. Study-wide findings and caveats: Repertoire collection took place solely once the T cell response had peaked.

TCRdb's table, derived via immunoSEQ multiplex PCR, lists solely in-frame clones and lacks some. The sample contains about 110,000 clones, more than 75% of which appear only once. The germline V gene has CDR1 MNHEY and CDR2 SMNVEV (reference sequence). The CDR3 spans 12 residues. Trimming pared 5 bases from V and 6 bases from J, leaving 8 bases between. To note about this clone: Its cognate antigen is unknown.

The starting material was peripheral blood, obtained on day 0 of AZD1222 vaccination. The sequence derives from an adult in good health. The chain combines TRBV27 with TRBJ1-5; no clear D gene. The DNA for the CDR3 is TGTGCCAGCAGTGCGTTGGGTCAGCCCCAGCATTTT. Its protein product is CASSALGQPQHF.